Below, 27 T cell receptor beta chains from the same sample are listed, as sequenced in a study of cytomegalovirus exposure and HLA in healthy donors. Primers included in the PCR were 60 Vbeta and 13 Jbeta primers. Profiled with immunoSEQ multiplex PCR; TCRdb holds only in-frame clones, not every one. The sample lists fewer than 90,000 clones; 75% to 80% were seen once. The sample consisted of PBMCs. The receptors stem from a female donor in good health and CMV-seronegative.

The chain is built from TRBV5-4 and TRBJ1-2; D is possibly TRBD1 (6 bases). CDR1 is SGHNT, CDR2 YYREEE, per germline (reference sequence). Between the trimmed V and J ends, which lost 4 bases and 5 bases, there was a span of 9 bases. The CDR3 contains 12 residues. The CDR3 region has the DNA TGTGCCAGCAGCGTAACAGGGTATGGCTACACCTTC. It encodes CASSVTGYGYTF.

The rearrangement joins TRBV18 to TRBJ1-2; a weak D match, TRBD1 (5 bases). V lost 3 bases and J lost 5, with 22 bases in between. Germline CDR1 is KGHSH and CDR2 is LQKENI. CDR3 length: 17 residues. CDR3 sequence: CASSPFAASGREYGYTF. In DNA, the CDR3 is TGTGCCAGCTCACCCTTTGCTGCCTCAGGGAGGGAGTATGGCTACACCTTC.

The chain couples TRBV2 to TRBJ1-5, with D tentatively TRBD1 (6 bases). The CDR3 runs 15 residues. Per germline, CDR1 SNHLY and CDR2 FYNNEI. V shed 1 base and J shed 4 bases, with 11 bases lying between them. The chain's CDR3 is CASSEGQVANQPQHF. As DNA, the CDR3 is TGTGCCAGCAGTGAAGGACAGGTAGCGAATCAGCCCCAGCATTTT.

Only a few counts were recorded for this clone. The chain employs TRBV2 and TRBJ2-7; D is unresolved. The CDR3 loop spans 13 amino acids. V lost 0 bases and J 2 bases, leaving 5 bases between the germline ends. Germline CDR1 reads SNHLY; CDR2 reads FYNNEI. The CDR3 sequence is CASSEATAYEQYF. CDR3 nucleotides: TGTGCCAGCAGTGAAGCAACAGCCTACGAGCAGTACTTC.

This clone appeared a few times. This chain joins TRBV28 and TRBJ2-5; 7 bases map to TRBD2. The CDR3 has 14 amino acids. Germline CDR1 reads MDHEN; CDR2 reads SYDVKM. Trimming at V came to 2 bases and at J to 7 bases, leaving 7 bases not matched to a gene. CDR3 region: CASSLLGQRGTQYF. CDR3 in DNA: TGTGCCAGCAGTTTACTGGGGCAGCGGGGGACCCAGTACTTC.

The V gene is TRBV9, the J gene TRBJ2-7; 9 nucleotides align to TRBD2. The CDR3 loop spans 14 amino acids. Looked up from germline, CDR1 is SGDLS and CDR2 is YYNGEE. With 0 bases clipped from V and 3 bases from J, the junction kept 1 base outside the gene matches. CDR3 sequence: CASSVAAGGYEQYF. DNA of the CDR3: TGTGCCAGCAGCGTAGCAGCGGGAGGCTACGAGCAGTACTTC.

The CDR3 loop is CASSPSGFNEQFF. The CDR3 DNA sequence: TGTGCCAGCAGCCCATCAGGGTTCAATGAGCAGTTCTTC. The V gene is TRBV21-1, the J gene TRBJ2-1; no DNA check was done on the table's D call, TRBD1. TRBV21-1 is a pseudogene. The CDR3 consists of 13 residues.

This chain connects TRBV28 to TRBJ1-1, with 7 bases aligning to TRBD1. The CDR3 is made up of 12 amino acids. J lost 8 bases, V lost 3 bases, and 3 bases had no gene match. Germline V gene lookup returns CDR1 MDHEN and CDR2 SYDVKM. CDR3 residues: CASSFPDREAFF. The CDR3 DNA reads as TGTGCCAGCAGTTTCCCGGACAGGGAAGCTTTCTTT.

The chain joins TRBV2 to TRBJ2-3; maybe TRBD1 (6 bases). The V end was cut by 11 bases, the J end by 2 bases, with 11 bases between. The CDR3 totals 12 residues. Germline V CDR1 and CDR2: SNHLY, FYNNEI. CDR3 loop: CAVTGTTDTQYF. CDR3 sequence (DNA): TGTGCCGTTACAGGGACCACAGATACGCAGTATTTT.

V usage is TRBV4-1 and J usage is TRBJ2-3; D possibly corresponds to TRBD1 (5 bases). Germline lookup yields CDR1 MGHRA and CDR2 YSYEKL. The CDR3 has 16 amino acids. The V end was cut by 2 bases, the J end by 0 bases, with 12 bases between. The CDR3 is CASSQPLGASTDTQYF. The CDR3 DNA reads as TGCGCCAGCAGCCAACCCCTAGGGGCGAGCACAGATACGCAGTATTTT.

On this clone itself: Other DNA variants within this sample encode the same CDR3. The chain couples TRBV25-1 to TRBJ1-1; 7 nucleotides match TRBD1. The length of the CDR3 is 15 residues. In germline, CDR1 is MGHDK, CDR2 SYGVNS. The V gene end was trimmed by 6 bases and the J gene end by 5 bases; junction bases not matched to a gene: 12. The CDR3 region has the DNA TGTGCCAGCAGCGTCTTCGACAGGGAGGAAACTGAAGCTTTCTTT. Its translation: CASSVFDREETEAFF.

This chain joins TRBV7-3 and TRBJ1-1; D not resolved. Between the trimmed V and J ends, which lost 6 bases and 3 bases, there was a span of 11 bases. There are 13 residues in the CDR3. Per the germline V gene, CDR1 is SGHTA and CDR2 is FQGTGA. This chain's CDR3 is CASSPQEDTEAFF. In DNA, the CDR3 is TGTGCCAGCAGTCCTCAGGAGGACACTGAAGCTTTCTTT.

About this clone: A read error may be the cause here, since a much bigger clone is one base away. The chain has TRBV6-1 and TRBJ1-2, with TRBD1 matching over 7 bases. J lost 8 bases, V lost 11 bases, and 20 bases had no gene match. CDR1 and CDR2 (germline): MNHNS, SASEGT. CDR3 length equals 15 residues. The DNA for the CDR3 is TGTGCCGCAACCAGGGGTTCTAGGGGGCAGAACGGCTACACCTTC. Its protein is CAATRGSRGQNGYTF.

Notes on this clone: The junction departs from the called germline gene at one end, perhaps through a read error. This chain connects TRBV7-7 to TRBJ2-5; 12 bases are shared with TRBD2. The CDR3 loop spans 16 amino acids. Germline V lookup: CDR1 SSHAT, CDR2 FNYEAQ (reference sequence). The CDR3 protein is CASSLAGTSGQETQYF. The DNA of the CDR3 is TGTGCTAGCAGCTTAGCGGGGACTAGCGGGCAAGAGACCCAGTACTTC.

DNA of the CDR3: TGTGCCAGCTCACCGAAACAGTCCCAGGGTGAGCAGTTCTTC. It encodes CASSPKQSQGEQFF. The chain couples TRBV18 to TRBJ2-1, with D perhaps matching TRBD1 (5 bases). Trimming took off 3 bases at V and 9 bases at J, with 15 bases between the two ends. Looked up from germline, CDR1 is KGHSH and CDR2 is LQKENI. The length of the CDR3 is 14 residues.

This clone appeared a single time. The genes are TRBV7-2 and TRBJ1-2; D unclear. Germline lookup yields CDR1 SGHTA and CDR2 FQGNSA. This CDR3 has 14 amino acids. The V and J ends lost 2 bases and 2 bases respectively, with 9 bases between them. CDR3 protein: CASSLFGQNYGYTF. Here the CDR3 DNA reads TGTGCCAGCAGCTTATTTGGGCAGAACTATGGCTACACCTTC.

V gene TRBV6-5 combines with J gene TRBJ1-2; 11 nucleotides agree with TRBD1. From germline, CDR1 is MNHEY and CDR2 SVGAGI. The V segment lost 5 bases and the J segment 7 bases; nucleotides outside the gene matches: 9. The CDR3 covers 15 residues. The CDR3 region has the DNA TGTGCCAGCAGTAAGCCGGGACAGGGGGAAGTTGGCTACACCTTC. It specifies CASSKPGQGEVGYTF.

This clone was counted ten times or more. Written as DNA, the CDR3 is TGTGCCAGCTCACCACCGGGGAGGGCACGGATGACAGATACGCAGTATTTT. Amino acids: CASSPPGRARMTDTQYF. The chain employs TRBV18 and TRBJ2-3; 7 nucleotides match TRBD2. This CDR3 contains 17 residues. Looked up from germline, CDR1 is KGHSH and CDR2 is LQKENI. Trimming removed 0 bases from V and 3 bases from J; junction bases left unmatched: 9.

The chain links TRBV5-1 to TRBJ2-1; a weak D match, TRBD2 (5 bases). The CDR3 sequence is 16 residues long. Germline V CDR1 and CDR2: SGHRS, YFSETQ. Trimming shortened V by 0 bases and J by 2 bases, and 12 bases separated the two germline ends. CDR3 amino acids: CASSLVVASAYNEQFF. CDR3 sequence (DNA): TGCGCCAGCAGCTTGGTGGTAGCGTCCGCCTACAATGAGCAGTTCTTC.

The CDR3 DNA sequence: TGTGCCTGGAGTGTAGGGGGCCTCAATCAGCCCCAGCATTTT. Residues: CAWSVGGLNQPQHF. The chain is built from TRBV30 and TRBJ1-5; 7 nucleotides agree with TRBD1. J was trimmed by 3 bases and V by 0 bases; bases with no gene match: 2. The CDR3 consists of 14 residues. In germline, CDR1 is GTSNPN, CDR2 SVGIG (reference sequence).

With regard to this clone: One end of the junction varies from germline; a read error may be responsible. This chain joins TRBV7-9 and TRBJ1-1, with D possibly TRBD1 on 5 matching bases. The CDR3 consists of 11 residues. CDR1 is SEHNR and CDR2 is FQNEAQ in the germline V gene (reference sequence). CDR3 nucleotide sequence: TGTGCCAGCAGCCCGGGGACTGAAGCTCTCTTT. This translates into CASSPGTEALF.

In this sample, this clone turned up once. The J gene is TRBJ2-7, the V gene TRBV6-1, with 10 positions matching TRBD1. The CDR3 covers 14 residues. Trimming cost V 4 bases and J 5 bases; bases outside gene matches: 5. Per germline, CDR1 MNHNS and CDR2 SASEGT. The CDR3: CASSARTGGNEQYF. CDR3 nucleotide sequence: TGTGCCAGCAGTGCGAGGACAGGGGGTAACGAGCAGTACTTC.

The rearrangement links TRBV6-5 to TRBJ1-1; D is unresolved. The ends were cut back, 0 bases at V and 8 bases at J, with 10 bases in the middle. The CDR3 runs 13 residues. Germline CDR1 MNHEY, CDR2 SVGAGI. CDR3 in amino acids: CASSYSRGSEAFF. The CDR3 nucleotides are TGTGCCAGCAGTTACTCGAGAGGGTCCGAAGCTTTCTTT.

This clone was counted only a few times. V is TRBV7-8 and J is TRBJ1-4; unclear D gene. The V and J ends lost 5 bases and 8 bases respectively, with 12 bases between them. Looked up from germline, CDR1 is SGHVS and CDR2 is FQNEAQ. The CDR3 contains 13 residues. Here the CDR3 reads CASSHAAGEKLFF. The CDR3, as DNA: TGTGCCAGCAGCCACGCCGCCGGGGAAAAACTGTTTTTT.

This sequence joins TRBV2 and TRBJ2-2; D remains ambiguous. The CDR3 extends over 13 amino acids. Trimming took off 2 bases at V and 7 bases at J, with 8 bases between the two ends. CDR1 and CDR2 from the germline V gene are SNHLY and FYNNEI. The CDR3 bases are TGTGCCAGCAGTGAACGCGGTAACGGGGAGCTGTTTTTT. As protein: CASSERGNGELFF.

This clone was counted between two and nine times. The chain is built from TRBV5-6 and TRBJ2-7; a possible D gene is TRBD1 (5 bases). V lost 4 bases to trimming and J lost 3 bases, with 11 bases between them. Germline CDR1 reads SGHDT; CDR2 reads YYEEEE. The CDR3 is 13 amino acids. CDR3 region: CASSQDTSYEQYF. CDR3 sequence (DNA): TGTGCCAGCAGCCAGGACACGAGCTACGAGCAGTACTTC.

The chain employs TRBV6-1 and TRBJ1-1; D not resolved. In germline, CDR1 is MNHNS, CDR2 SASEGT. V shed 8 bases and J shed 0 bases, with 16 bases lying between them. The CDR3 length is 15 residues. For the CDR3, the DNA is TGTGCCAGCGTCGAACAGACGCGCCTGAACACTGAAGCTTTCTTT. Amino acids: CASVEQTRLNTEAFF.